This T cell receptor (beta chain) was sequenced during a study of breast tumors, draining lymph nodes, adjacent tissues. Study-level points and caveats: Compared with lymph nodes, tumors were less diverse; compared with nontumor tissue, more. Tumor and nontumor repertoires were significantly more similar in luminal-like than in basal-like breast cancer.

Note on this clonotype: Its antigen is unknown.

Germline CDR1 is SGDLS and CDR2 is YYNGEE. CDR3 size: 18 residues. The junction had 11 bases not matched to a gene; V was cut back by 2 bases and J by 5 bases. TCRdb passed the multiplex PCR reads through MiXCR, listing each CDR3 protein once. The sample lists some 65,000 distinct CDR3 sequences; 43% were seen once. The V and J genes are TRBV9 and TRBJ2-3, with 13 nucleotides matching TRBD2. The specimen sequenced was breast tumor tissue. The TCR comes from a female donor with breast cancer. Some clones in this sample may be carry-over from other donors' samples. The CDR3 DNA sequence: TGTGCCAGCAGCGTGGGGGAACTAGCGGGGGGGCCTGAAGATACGCAGTATTTT. Translated: CASSVGELAGGPEDTQYF.